This T cell receptor (beta chain) was identified in a study of cytotoxic CD8 clonotypes in ibrutinib-treated CLL. Broader study findings: Lymph node repertoires were not studied, and sampling times were unmatched. Baseline clonality, above age-matched healthy donor levels, tracked circulating CD8+ T-cell counts.

TCR beta library input comprised about 1.8 micrograms of genomic DNA from cryopreserved PBMCs. The data were produced by immunoSEQ multiplex PCR, yet TCRdb's version contains in-frame clones alone and is incomplete. The sample includes almost 85,000 clones, around 83% of them seen just once. The CDR3 sequence is 16 residues long. J gave up 5 bases and V 1 base, and 7 bases lay outside the gene matches. Germline V CDR1 and CDR2: SEHNR, FQNEAQ (reference sequence). This clone was detected a few times. As yet, its antigen is unknown. The V and J genes are TRBV7-9 and TRBJ1-5, with 8 positions matching TRBD1. Specimen: PBMCs, collected before ibrutinib treatment. The TCR comes from a human donor with chronic lymphocytic leukemia. CDR3 bases: TGTGCCAGCAGCTTAGATCAGGGGGCCGGCGATCAGCCCCAGCATTTT. It yields the protein CASSLDQGAGDQPQHF.